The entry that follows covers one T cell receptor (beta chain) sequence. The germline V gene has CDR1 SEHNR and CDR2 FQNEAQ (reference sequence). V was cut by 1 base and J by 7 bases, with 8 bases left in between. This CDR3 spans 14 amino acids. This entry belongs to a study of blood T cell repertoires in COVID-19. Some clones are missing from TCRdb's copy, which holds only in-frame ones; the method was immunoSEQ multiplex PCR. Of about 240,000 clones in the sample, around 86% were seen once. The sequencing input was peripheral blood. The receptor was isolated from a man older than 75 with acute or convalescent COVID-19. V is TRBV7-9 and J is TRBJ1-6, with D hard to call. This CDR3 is CASSLGVTNSPLHF. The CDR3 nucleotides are TGTGCCAGCAGCTTAGGCGTTACCAATTCACCCCTCCACTTT.